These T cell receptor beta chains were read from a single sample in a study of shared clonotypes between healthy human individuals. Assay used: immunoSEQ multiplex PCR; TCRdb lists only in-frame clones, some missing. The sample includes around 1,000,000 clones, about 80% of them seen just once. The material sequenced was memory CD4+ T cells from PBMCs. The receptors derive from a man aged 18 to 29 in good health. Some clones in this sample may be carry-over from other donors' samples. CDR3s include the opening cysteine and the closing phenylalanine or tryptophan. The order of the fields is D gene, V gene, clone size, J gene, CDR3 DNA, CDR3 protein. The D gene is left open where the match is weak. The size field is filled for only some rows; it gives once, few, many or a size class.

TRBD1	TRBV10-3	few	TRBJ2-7	TGTGCCATCAGTGAGACAGGGGGCTCCTACGAGCAGTACTTC	CAISETGGSYEQYF
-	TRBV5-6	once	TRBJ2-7	TGTGCCAGCAGCTTGGGGCTAGCCTTTGAGCAGTACTTC	CASSLGLAFEQYF
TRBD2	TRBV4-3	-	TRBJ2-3	TGCGCCAGCAGCCAAGATGGACTAGCGGGAGTGGCAGATACGCAGTATTTT	CASSQDGLAGVADTQYF
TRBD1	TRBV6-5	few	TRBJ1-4	TGTGCCAGCAGTTTCTGGACAGGGGAGGTTGAAAAACTGTTTTTT	CASSFWTGEVEKLFF
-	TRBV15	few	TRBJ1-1	TGTGCCACCAGCAGAGATTTAAAGGGGAACACTGAAGCTTTCTTT	CATSRDLKGNTEAFF
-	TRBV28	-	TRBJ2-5	TGTGCCAGCAGTTCCTCGGACAGCCGACAAGAGACCCAGTACTTC	CASSSSDSRQETQYF
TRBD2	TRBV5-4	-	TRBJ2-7	TGTGCCAGCAGCCCCGGGACTAGCGGGGCCTCTGAGCAGTACTTC	CASSPGTSGASEQYF
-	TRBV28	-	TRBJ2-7	TGTGCCAGCAGTTTACTCCCCGTCGAGCAGTACTTC	CASSLLPVEQYF
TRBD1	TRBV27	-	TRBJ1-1	TGTGCCAGCAAGGCAGGGGGCACTGAAGCTTTCTTT	CASKAGGTEAFF
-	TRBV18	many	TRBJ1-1	TGTGCCAGCTCACCAACGGCGAACGCTGAAGCTTTCTTT	CASSPTANAEAFF
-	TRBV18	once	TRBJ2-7	TGTGCCAGCTCGACGACAAGGGCCTACGAGCAGTACTTC	CASSTTRAYEQYF
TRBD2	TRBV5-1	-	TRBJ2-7	TGCGCCAGCAGCGGGGGACTAGCGGGAGCAGGCGAGCAGTACTTC	CASSGGLAGAGEQYF
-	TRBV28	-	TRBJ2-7	TGTGCCAGCAGGGGGGCCGGGACAATAAGCGAGCAGTACTTC	CASRGAGTISEQYF
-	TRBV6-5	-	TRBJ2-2	TGTGCCAGCGGGGCGAACACCGGGGAGCTGTTTTTT	CASGANTGELFF
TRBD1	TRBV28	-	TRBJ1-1	TGTGCCAGCAGAGATACAGGGGGAGGTTTTGGCACTGAAGCTTTCTTT	CASRDTGGGFGTEAFF
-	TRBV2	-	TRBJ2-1	TGTGCCAGCACCTCCAGTGCGGCCTACAATGAGCAGTTCTTC	CASTSSAAYNEQFF
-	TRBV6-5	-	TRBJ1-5	TGTGACAGCAGTTACCGACAGGTCCGATTGGGGCAGCCCCAGCATTTT	CDSSYRQVRLGQPQHF
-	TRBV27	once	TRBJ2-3	TGTGCCAGCAGTCCCAGGGTCCTCCGGGAGCCAGATACGCAGTATTTT	CASSPRVLREPDTQYF
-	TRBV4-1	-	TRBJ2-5	TGCGCCAGCAGCCCTCGGGAGAAAGGGGTCGACACCCAGTACTTC	CASSPREKGVDTQYF
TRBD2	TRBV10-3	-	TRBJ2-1	TGTGCCATCAGTGAGTCTCAAGCGGGAGGGCCCAATGAGCAGTTCTTC	CAISESQAGGPNEQFF
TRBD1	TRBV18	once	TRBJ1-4	TGTGCCAGCTCACCATGGACCAGGGGGCCTAATGAAAAACTGTTTTTT	CASSPWTRGPNEKLFF
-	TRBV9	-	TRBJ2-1	TGTGCCAGCAGCGCCGGCGACGGACGGGACAATGAGCAGTTCTTC	CASSAGDGRDNEQFF
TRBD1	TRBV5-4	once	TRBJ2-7	TGTGCCAGCAGCCATCCGGGACAGACGGCTCTGGAGCAGTACTTC	CASSHPGQTALEQYF
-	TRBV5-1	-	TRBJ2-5	TGCGCCAGCAGCATATCGGACAGCCAGCAAGAGACCCAGTACTTC	CASSISDSQQETQYF
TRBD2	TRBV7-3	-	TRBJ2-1	TGTGCCAGCAGCTTTACCGGGACTACCAGTGAGCAGTTCTTC	CASSFTGTTSEQFF
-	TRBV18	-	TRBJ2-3	TGTGCCAGCTCCCCAAACGGCGGACCTTACACGGATACGCAGTATTTT	CASSPNGGPYTDTQYF
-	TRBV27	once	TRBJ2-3	TGTGCCAGCAGTTTAAAAAGCACAGATACGCAGTATTTT	CASSLKSTDTQYF
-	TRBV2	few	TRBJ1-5	TGTGCCACCGCGGGACTGAAAGGGAGCAATCAGCCCCAGCATTTT	CATAGLKGSNQPQHF
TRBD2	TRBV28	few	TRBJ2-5	TGTGCCAGCAGTTCGGCGGGAGGGGTTGAGACCCAGTACTTC	CASSSAGGVETQYF
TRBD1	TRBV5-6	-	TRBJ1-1	TGTGCCAGCAGTTTTAGACAGGGTCGAGGCGCTGAAGCTTTCTTT	CASSFRQGRGAEAFF
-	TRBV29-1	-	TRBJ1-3	TGCAGCGTTTGGTCAGGGACTGGAAACACCATATATTTT	CSVWSGTGNTIYF
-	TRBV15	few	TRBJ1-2	TGTGCCACCAGCAGAGATCGCATCACTAACTATGGCTACACCTTC	CATSRDRITNYGYTF
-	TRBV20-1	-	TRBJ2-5	TGCAGTGCTCCCCAAGAGACCCAGTACTTC	CSAPQETQYF
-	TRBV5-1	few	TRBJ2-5	TGCGCCAGCAGCTTTAGCCAAAAGGGGGAGACCCAGTACTTC	CASSFSQKGETQYF
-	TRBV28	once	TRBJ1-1	TGTGCCAGCCGCAAGGGGGACACTGAAGCTTTCTTT	CASRKGDTEAFF
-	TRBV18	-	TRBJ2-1	TGTGCCAGCTCACATGGCACCACTCGGAATGAGCAGTTCTTC	CASSHGTTRNEQFF
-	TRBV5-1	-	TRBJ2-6	TGCGCCAGCACCCCGGGTGCTGGGGCCAACGTCCTGACTTTC	CASTPGAGANVLTF
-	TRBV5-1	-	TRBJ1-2	TGCGCCAGCACGCCCGAGGGGCCCGGAGGCTACACCTTC	CASTPEGPGGYTF
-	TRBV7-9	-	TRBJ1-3	TGTGCCAGCAGCTTACGGGCAATCTCTGGAAACACCATATATTTT	CASSLRAISGNTIYF
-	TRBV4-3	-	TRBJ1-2	TGCGCCAGCAGCCAAGATCCCGGAGGGAGCTATGGCTACACCTTC	CASSQDPGGSYGYTF
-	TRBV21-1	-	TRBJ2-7	TGTGCCAGCAGCATGTACAGGGGTGGCCCCTACGAGCAGTACTTC	CASSMYRGGPYEQYF
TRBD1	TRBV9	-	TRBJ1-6	TGTGCCAGCAGCCTCCGGGACAGGGTTAACTCACCCCTCCACTTT	CASSLRDRVNSPLHF
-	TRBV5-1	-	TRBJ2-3	TGCGCCAGCAGCTTGGATATCGATACGCAGTATTTT	CASSLDIDTQYF
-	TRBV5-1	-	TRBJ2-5	TGCGCCAGCATCCCCGGGGGACTTTTACAAGAGACCCAGTACTTC	CASIPGGLLQETQYF
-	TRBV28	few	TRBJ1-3	TGTGCCAGCAGAACCCCAGGAATCTCTGGAAACACCATATATTTT	CASRTPGISGNTIYF
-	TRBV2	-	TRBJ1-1	TGTGCCAGCACCTATACTGACGGCACTGAAGCTTTCTTT	CASTYTDGTEAFF
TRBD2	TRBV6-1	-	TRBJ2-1	TGTGCCAGCAGTGGACATTTTGGACTAGCGGGAGCTGAGCAGTTCTTC	CASSGHFGLAGAEQFF
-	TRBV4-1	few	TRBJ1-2	TGCGCCAGCAGCTCAAGCGGCAGGGGCTATGGCTACACCTTC	CASSSSGRGYGYTF
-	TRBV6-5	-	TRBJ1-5	TGTGCCAGCAGTTTTGTGGGAGGGGGTCAGCCCCAGCATTTT	CASSFVGGGQPQHF
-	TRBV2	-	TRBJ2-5	TGTGCCAGCATGGCCGAACCGCCCAAGACCCAGTACTTC	CASMAEPPKTQYF
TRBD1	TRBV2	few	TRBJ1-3	TGTGCCAGCAACCGGGACAGGGTGTACACCATATATTTT	CASNRDRVYTIYF
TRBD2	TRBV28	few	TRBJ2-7	TGTGCCAGCAATTGGGGGGGTACCTACGAGCAGTACTTC	CASNWGGTYEQYF